The present entry profiles one T cell receptor beta chain with its context. Its antigen is unknown. The junction does not match germline at one end; this may be a read error. The data were taken from a study of CD8+CD57+ T cells in acquired aplastic anemia. Overall study: CD4+ and CD8+ cells, once sorted, gave DNA averaging approximately 3 ug.

For CDR3 and TCR beta VDJ profiling, genomic DNA was the template used. TCRdb re-called the reads through MiXCR, storing one row per CDR3 protein. The sample lists 250,000 to 300,000 distinct CDR3 sequences, roughly three fifths seen once, with 8% in the top ten. The CDR3 totals 13 residues. Per germline, CDR1 DFQATT and CDR2 SNEGSKA (reference sequence). Study-level findings and limits: Around 29 CD8+ CDR3 sequences were shared between patients and controls. Patients and healthy controls showed no significant CD8+ Simpson's diversity difference.

The V call is TRBV20-1, the J call TRBJ2-3; perhaps TRBD2 as D (6 bases). The source of this sequence is a human donor with severe aplastic anemia or a healthy control (not recorded which). The sequenced sample was sorted CD4+, CD8+, or CD8+CD57+ T cells (not recorded which) from PBMCs. CDR3 region: CSARDFVTDTRYF. DNA of the CDR3: TGCAGTGCTCGGGACTTTGTCACAGATACGCGGTATTTT.